A selection of T cell receptor beta chains follows, all from one sample in a study of cytomegalovirus exposure and HLA in healthy donors. Sequencing was performed with immunoSEQ multiplex PCR; in TCRdb, only in-frame clones are kept and a portion is missing. This table holds more than 150,000 clones, about 80% found once. Sequenced sample: PBMCs. These receptors were obtained from a woman aged 18-29 years in good health and CMV-seropositive. The CDR3 runs from the conserved cysteine through the conserved F or W. A D gene is named only where the DNA matches it firmly. Rows give clone size only sometimes, using once, few, many, or a class for an expanded clone.

>TRBV5-1|TRBD2|TRBJ2-1|.|15
TGCGCCAGCAGCTTCCTAGCGGCCTCCTACAATGAGCAGTTCTTC
CASSFLAASYNEQFF
>TRBV5-5|TRBD1|TRBJ2-7|.|14
TGTGCCAGCAGCATCCAGACAGGGGGCTACGAGCAGTACTTC
CASSIQTGGYEQYF
>TRBV10-3|TRBD1|TRBJ2-7|.|12
TGTGCCATCAGGGACAGGGCCTACGAGCAGTACTTC
CAIRDRAYEQYF
>TRBV4-2|.|TRBJ2-3|few|15
TGTGCCAGCAGCCGGCCTGGGACTCGTCAAGATACGCAGTATTTT
CASSRPGTRQDTQYF
>TRBV9|.|TRBJ2-5|few|15
TGTGCCAGCAGCGTAGGGGCACAGCTACAAGAGACCCAGTACTTC
CASSVGAQLQETQYF
>TRBV4-1|.|TRBJ1-2|.|15
TGCGCCAGCAGCCAAGATTTCACGGTTAACTATGGCTACACCTTC
CASSQDFTVNYGYTF
>TRBV4-2|.|TRBJ2-5|.|13
TGTGCCAGCAGCCAGCCCGCCACCGGAGTACAGTACTTC
CASSQPATGVQYF
>TRBV7-9|.|TRBJ1-1|.|14
TGTGCCAGCAGCCCGGACATAGCTGTAGCTGAAGCTTTCTTT
CASSPDIAVAEAFF
>TRBV25-1|TRBD2|TRBJ2-3|.|15
TGTGCCAGCAGTATCACTAGCGGGTTAGCAGATACGCAGTATTTT
CASSITSGLADTQYF
>TRBV5-4|.|TRBJ2-6|few|14
TGTGCCAGCAGCTACCGACGGGAGGCCAACGTCCTGACTTTC
CASSYRREANVLTF
>TRBV27|.|TRBJ1-5|.|16
TGTGCCAGCAGTAGAAGAAAGACAGGATCCAATCAGCCCCAGCATTTT
CASSRRKTGSNQPQHF
>TRBV4-3|.|TRBJ2-2|.|15
TGCGCCAGCAGCCAAGATCGCAGAGCGGGCGGGGAGCTGTTTTTT
CASSQDRRAGGELFF
>TRBV13|TRBD1|TRBJ2-5|.|15
TGTGCCAGCAACATGGGACAGGGGATGGGAGAGACCCAGTACTTC
CASNMGQGMGETQYF
>TRBV4-1|TRBD1|TRBJ1-2|.|15
TGCGCCAGCAGCCAAGCGGGACAGGGAGTCTATGGCTACACCTTC
CASSQAGQGVYGYTF
>TRBV7-2|TRBD2|TRBJ2-5|.|16
TGTGCCAGCAGCAGAAGACTAGCGGGGGGGCAAGAGACCCAGTACTTC
CASSRRLAGGQETQYF
>TRBV6-1|.|TRBJ1-6|.|15
TGTGCCAGCAGTTTACAGAGCTCCTATAATTCACCCCTCCACTTT
CASSLQSSYNSPLHF
>TRBV4-1|TRBD1|TRBJ2-3|.|18
TGCGCCAGCAGCCAACAACCGGCAGGGGGTAGCGGCACAGATACGCAGTATTTT
CASSQQPAGGSGTDTQYF
>TRBV29-1|TRBD1|TRBJ2-7|.|12
TGCAGCGTCGACAGGGGTGACTACGAGCAGTACTTC
CSVDRGDYEQYF
>TRBV5-1|TRBD1|TRBJ1-4|.|15
TGCGCCAGCAGCTTAATTGAAACAGGGGACGAAAAACTGTTTTTT
CASSLIETGDEKLFF
>TRBV9|.|TRBJ1-5|.|14
TGTGCCAGCAGCGCATCAGGGGTACCGGGGCCCCAGCATTTT
CASSASGVPGPQHF
>TRBV5-6|.|TRBJ2-7|.|15
TGTGCCAGCAGCTTGGGAGTCCAGGGCGCGTACGAGCAGTACTTC
CASSLGVQGAYEQYF
>TRBV5-5|.|TRBJ1-2|.|15
TGTGCCAGCAGCTTGGCCCCGGAGATCAGCTATGGCTACACCTTC
CASSLAPEISYGYTF
>TRBV4-1|TRBD2|TRBJ2-3|.|17
TGCGCCAGCAGCCAAGGCGGGGGGCCCGGGATCACAGATACGCAGTATTTT
CASSQGGGPGITDTQYF
>TRBV5-4|TRBD1|TRBJ2-7|.|13
TGTGCCAGCAGCTTAGGGACAGGGGGGGAGCAGTACTTC
CASSLGTGGEQYF
>TRBV13|.|TRBJ2-5|.|15
TGTGCCAGCAGCCCCAGACCTTCTAGAGGAGAGACCCAGTACTTC
CASSPRPSRGETQYF
>TRBV5-6|.|TRBJ1-1|.|14
TGTGCCAGCAGCCCGCGGGGGAGTTGGGATGAAGCTTTCTTT
CASSPRGSWDEAFF
>TRBV9|.|TRBJ1-3|.|15
TGTGCCAGCAGCGCGTCTGTGGACTGGAGGAACACCATATATTTT
CASSASVDWRNTIYF
>TRBV19|TRBD2|TRBJ2-3|.|14
TGTGCCAGTAGGACCGGGACTACCACAGATACGCAGTATTTT
CASRTGTTTDTQYF
>TRBV6-1|.|TRBJ1-4|.|13
TGTGCCAGCAGAGGACTCAAGGGAGAAAAACTGTTTTTT
CASRGLKGEKLFF
>TRBV2|.|TRBJ1-1|.|12
TGTGCCAGCAGTGTAAGACAGTATGAAGCTTTCTTT
CASSVRQYEAFF
>TRBV11-2|.|TRBJ2-5|.|14
TGTGCCAGCAGCTTCAGACTCAAAAAAGAGACCCAGTACTTC
CASSFRLKKETQYF
>TRBV7-9|.|TRBJ2-3|.|14
TGTGCCAGCAGCCTTGACCCAGGTCCGGATACGCAGTATTTT
CASSLDPGPDTQYF
>TRBV7-6|TRBD2|TRBJ2-5|.|18
TGTGCCAGCAGCTCCCTAGCGGGGGGGCCGGGCTGCGGAGAGACCCAGTACTTC
CASSSLAGGPGCGETQYF
>TRBV7-9|.|TRBJ2-7|.|14
TGTGCCAGCAGCTTAGTGGGAGAAGCCTACGAGCAGTACTTC
CASSLVGEAYEQYF
>TRBV4-1|TRBD1|TRBJ2-2|few|17
TGCGCCAGCAGTCAAAGCCCGGGACAGGGTTACACCGGGGAGCTGTTTTTT
CASSQSPGQGYTGELFF
>TRBV7-7|TRBD1|TRBJ1-2|.|15
TGTGCCAGCAGCCTAGCGGAGGACAGGGACTATGGCTACACCTTC
CASSLAEDRDYGYTF
>TRBV6-1|.|TRBJ2-7|.|13
TGTGCCAGCAGTGAGTTCGAGATTGTGGAGCAGTACTTC
CASSEFEIVEQYF
>TRBV2|.|TRBJ1-5|.|13
TGTGCCAGCAGTTCAGATAGCAATCAGCCCCAGCATTTT
CASSSDSNQPQHF
>TRBV7-9|TRBD2|TRBJ2-3|.|16
TGTTCCAGCAGCTTCCCGGGAAGCGGGGTCGGAGATACGCAGTATTTT
CSSSFPGSGVGDTQYF
>TRBV7-9|TRBD1|TRBJ1-2|.|13
TGTGCCAGCAGTTACGGGACAGCTGCCGGCTACACCTTC
CASSYGTAAGYTF
>TRBV7-9|TRBD1|TRBJ2-2|.|15
TGTGCCAGCAGCCGCAGACAGGGGGGGGCCGGGGAGCTGTTTTTT
CASSRRQGGAGELFF
>TRBV9|.|TRBJ1-5|.|13
TGTGCCAGCAGCGTAGCCCACGGTCAGCCCCAGCATTTT
CASSVAHGQPQHF
>TRBV4-3|.|TRBJ1-6|.|18
TGCGCCAGCAGCCAAGATATGGGGGCAGTAGACTATAATTCACCCCTCCACTTT
CASSQDMGAVDYNSPLHF
>TRBV15|.|TRBJ1-5|.|15
TGTGCCACCAGCGGGCTCAGTTATAGCAATCAGCCCCAGCATTTT
CATSGLSYSNQPQHF
>TRBV27|.|TRBJ2-1|.|14
TGTGCCAGCAGTTTAGATAGCAACCAAGGAGAGCAGTTCTTC
CASSLDSNQGEQFF
>TRBV5-6|TRBD1|TRBJ1-4|.|16
TGTGCCAGCAGCTTGGGGCCTAGGGGGCTGGGGGAAAAACTGTTTTTT
CASSLGPRGLGEKLFF